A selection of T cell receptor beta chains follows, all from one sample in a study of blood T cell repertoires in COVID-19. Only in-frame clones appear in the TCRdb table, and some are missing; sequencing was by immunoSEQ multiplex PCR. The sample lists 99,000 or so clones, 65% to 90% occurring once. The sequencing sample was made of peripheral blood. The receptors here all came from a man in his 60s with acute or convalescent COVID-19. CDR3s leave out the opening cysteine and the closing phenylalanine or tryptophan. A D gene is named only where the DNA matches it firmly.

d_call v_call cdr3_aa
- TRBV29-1 SVGQFNQPQH
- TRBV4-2 ASSQNRYTSYEQY
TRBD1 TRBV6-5 ASRPGQKEETQY
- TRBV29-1 SVAGLSSGNTIY
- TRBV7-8 ASSLAPRGGSYGYT
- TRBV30 AWRHNRAMNTEAF
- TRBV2 ASSGQGLSAAF
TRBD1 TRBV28 ASSLTGIGNTIY
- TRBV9 ASSPRPQAAGSPLH
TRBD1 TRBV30 AWAPGQGTDTQY
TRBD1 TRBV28 ASSLPRTGNSPLH
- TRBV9 ASSVDGITDTQY
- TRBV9 ASSVGAGIITEAF
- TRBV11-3 ASSLGVAKETQY
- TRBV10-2 ASTPGYGGQPQH
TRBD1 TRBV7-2 ASSTGQGDGYT
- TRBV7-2 ASSLDIDTQY
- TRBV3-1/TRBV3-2 ASSQEGDLPTDTQY
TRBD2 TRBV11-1 ASSSGGPQETQY
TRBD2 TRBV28 ASSFVREGREQY
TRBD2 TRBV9 ASSVEGWAGAPDTQY
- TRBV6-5 ASSYQGQSTDTQY
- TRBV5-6 ASSLAGREVTGELF
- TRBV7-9 ASSLEGTGELF
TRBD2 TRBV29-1 SVEMTGLAGGEQF
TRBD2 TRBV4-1 ASSQARGTSDYNEQF
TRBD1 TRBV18 ASSPSTGRNSPLH
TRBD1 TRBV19 ASSITGTGGNEQY
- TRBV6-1 ASSERGYGYT
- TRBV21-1 ASSKKSRAQGAYEQY
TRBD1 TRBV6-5 ASRAGTAETQY
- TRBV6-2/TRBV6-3 ASSYPGWTQY
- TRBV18 ASSPYSTTNEKLF
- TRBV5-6 ASSFIGRTNTEAF
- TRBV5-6 ASRITQGTEAF
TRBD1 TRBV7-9 ASSTSSGTGAPEAF
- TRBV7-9 ASSLGQQETQY
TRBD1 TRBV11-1 ASSLAPTGTKLF
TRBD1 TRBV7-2 ASSTGANTGELF
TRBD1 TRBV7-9 ASSLGDRWNEKLF
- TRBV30 AWSPSSNQPQH
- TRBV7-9 ASRMGRFQETQY
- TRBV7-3 ASSLIGRKSYNEQF
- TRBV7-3 ASSRDTVDEAF
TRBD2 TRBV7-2 ASSPTSGGNTGELF
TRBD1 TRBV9 ASSEQGMVRELF
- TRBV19 ASSTSGSGPPLYNEQF
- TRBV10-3 AISDLERQIRPYEQY
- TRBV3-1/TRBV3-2 ASSQVSGANYGYT
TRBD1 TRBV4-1 ASSQDGTGGEKLF
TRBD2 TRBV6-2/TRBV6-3 ASRPSGTYNEQF
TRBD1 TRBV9 ASSVNTGVNEKLF
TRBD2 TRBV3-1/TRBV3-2 ASSSGTSGDNEQF
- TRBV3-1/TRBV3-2 ASSRYEGWAGELF
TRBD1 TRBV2 ASSESTGDYGYT